One and the same sample provided the 16 T cell receptor beta chains below, sequenced in a study of blood T cell repertoires in COVID-19. Using immunoSEQ multiplex PCR, the repertoire was profiled, and TCRdb retains in-frame clones only, with some absent. Altogether about 340,000 clones are present, approximately 86% being singletons, with the ten largest covering 7% to 7.5%. Sequencing was performed on peripheral blood. These receptors all stem from a woman in her sixties or seventies with COVID-19, enrolled during active disease.

V usage is TRBV7-9 and J usage is TRBJ2-7, with TRBD1 identical over 10 bases. CDR3 length: 15 residues. The V and J ends lost 6 bases and 5 bases, in that order; junction bases with no gene match: 10. In germline, CDR1 is SEHNR, CDR2 FQNEAQ (reference sequence). This CDR3 is CASSYSGTGAHEQYF. CDR3 DNA: TGTGCCAGCAGTTACTCCGGGACAGGGGCCCACGAGCAGTACTTC.

This clone was counted once. The rearrangement joins TRBV14 to TRBJ2-3; 7 positions match TRBD2. Germline-derived CDR1 and CDR2 are SGHDN and FVKESK. This CDR3 has 19 residues. J lost 2 bases, V lost 1 base, and 15 bases had no gene match. The CDR3 region is CASSQVIGVRGEFTDTQYF. The CDR3 DNA reads TGTGCCAGCAGCCAAGTTATTGGGGTTCGGGGGGAATTCACAGATACGCAGTATTTT.

V gene TRBV11-3 combines with J gene TRBJ1-1, with D possibly being TRBD1 (6 bases). Looked up from germline, CDR1 is SGHNT and CDR2 is YENEEA. The CDR3 is 12 residues long. Trimming took 6 bases from V and 5 from J, leaving 10 bases between them. CDR3 sequence: CASSQGSTEAFF. The CDR3 nucleotides are TGTGCCAGCAGTCAGGGGTCGACTGAAGCTTTCTTT.

The rearrangement joins TRBV5-4 to TRBJ1-4, with D uncertain. There are 15 residues in the CDR3. V was cut by 5 bases and J by 2 bases, with 13 bases left in between. The V gene's germline CDR1 is SGHNT and CDR2 YYREEE (reference sequence). CDR3 in DNA: TGTGCCAGCAGTTTCAGGTCCGGCACTAATGAAAAACTGTTTTTT. Translating it yields CASSFRSGTNEKLFF.

The chain is built from TRBV10-3 and TRBJ1-6; a weak D match, TRBD1 (5 bases). This CDR3 has 13 amino acids. V gave up 8 bases and J gave up 8 bases, with 13 bases separating them. Germline-derived CDR1 and CDR2 are ENHRY and SYGVKD. The CDR3 loop reads CAIQDTDYSPLHF. CDR3 sequence (DNA): TGTGCCATCCAGGACACTGATTATTCACCCCTCCACTTT.

V is TRBV28 and J is TRBJ1-2, with D possibly TRBD1 on 5 matching bases. The CDR3 totals 14 residues. V lost 6 bases, J lost 8 bases, and 19 bases lay in between. From germline, CDR1 is MDHEN and CDR2 SYDVKM. CDR3 coding DNA: TGTGCCAGCAGCCAGGGTATCCAGGTGTGGGGCTACACCTTC. It codes for CASSQGIQVWGYTF.

The chain uses TRBV5-4 and TRBJ1-5; tentative D call: TRBD1 (5 bases). V dropped 2 bases and J dropped 3 bases, with 12 bases sitting between them. Germline V gene data show CDR1 as SGHNT and CDR2 as YYREEE (reference sequence). The CDR3 consists of 15 residues. In DNA, the CDR3 is TGTGCCAGCAGCTTTGACGGGGGATTCAATCAGCCCCAGCATTTT. Translation gives CASSFDGGFNQPQHF.

This clone was recorded only once. The chain recombines TRBV19 with TRBJ2-7; 8 nucleotides align to TRBD1. There are 15 residues in the CDR3. Per germline, CDR1 LNHDA and CDR2 SQIVND (reference sequence). Trimming at V came to 6 bases and at J to 0 bases, leaving 7 bases not matched to a gene. The CDR3 DNA reads as TGTGCCAGTAGCTCCGGGACAGGCCTCTCCTACGAGCAGTACTTC. Residues: CASSSGTGLSYEQYF. The whole variable domain, filled in from reference TRBV19 and TRBJ2-7, reads DGGITQSPKYLFRKEGQNVTLSCEQNLNHDAMYWYRQDPGQGLRLIYYSQIVNDFQKGDIAEGYSVSREKKESFPLTVTSAQKNPTAFYLCASSSGTGLSYEQYFGPGTRLTVT.

The chain has TRBV9 and TRBJ2-1; 10 nucleotides agree with TRBD2. The germline V gene encodes CDR1 SGDLS and CDR2 YYNGEE. This CDR3 spans 17 amino acids. J was trimmed by 8 bases and V by 2 bases; bases with no gene match: 13. CDR3 sequence: CASSVLSQRGGRDEQFF. The CDR3 bases are TGTGCCAGCAGCGTCCTCTCACAGCGGGGGGGCCGAGATGAGCAGTTCTTC.

The chain combines TRBV2 with TRBJ1-2, with no clear D. Trimming removed 7 bases from V and 8 bases from J, with 14 bases in between. This CDR3 region has 12 residues. Per germline, CDR1 SNHLY and CDR2 FYNNEI. The DNA of the CDR3 is TGTGCCAGCAAGCAGGAACGGGAGGGCTACACCTTC. Amino acids: CASKQEREGYTF.

The chain combines TRBV11-2 with TRBJ2-7; TRBD2 matches 10 bases. Germline V CDR1 and CDR2: SGHAT, FQNNGV. V trimming: 3 bases; J trimming: 0 bases; junction bases outside the gene matches: 2. The CDR3 contains 15 residues. The CDR3 sequence is CASSFPSGGSYEQYF. The CDR3 DNA follows: TGTGCCAGCAGCTTTCCTAGCGGGGGCTCCTACGAGCAGTACTTC. The full variable domain, completed using reference TRBV11-2 and TRBJ2-7, is EAGVAQSPRYKIIEKRQSVAFWCNPISGHATLYWYQQILGQGPKLLIQFQNNGVVDDSQLPKDRFSAERLKGVDSTLKIQPAKLEDSAVYLCASSFPSGGSYEQYFGPGTRLTVT.

The V gene is TRBV15, the J gene TRBJ2-5; tentative D call: TRBD2 (6 bases). CDR1 LNHNV and CDR2 YYDKDF come from the germline V gene (reference sequence). Trimming shortened V by 1 base and J by 7 bases, and 19 bases separated the two germline ends. This CDR3 is built from 16 residues. The CDR3 region has the DNA TGTGCCACCAGCAGAGGATTGGAGGGCCCCGAGAGGACCCAGTACTTC. It encodes CATSRGLEGPERTQYF.

In its sample, this clone was seen once. V gene TRBV5-1 combines with J gene TRBJ1-4; D is unresolved. This CDR3 is built from 13 residues. V lost 4 bases and J lost 10, with 14 bases in between. Germline lookup yields CDR1 SGHRS and CDR2 YFSETQ. For the CDR3, the DNA is TGCGCCAGCAGCCGGGAGGGCGTGGGAAAACTGTTTTTT. The encoded protein is CASSREGVGKLFF.

The chain links TRBV11-2 to TRBJ1-2; maybe TRBD1 (5 bases). Germline V gene lookup returns CDR1 SGHAT and CDR2 FQNNGV. V lost 6 bases and J lost 7, with 9 bases in between. The CDR3 has 11 amino acids. CDR3 nucleotide sequence: TGTGCCAGCAGGCAGGGTGGTGGCTACACCTTC. This codes for CASRQGGGYTF.

The V gene is TRBV28, the J gene TRBJ1-2, with TRBD1 matching over 7 bases. Trimming cost V 7 bases and J 2 bases; bases outside gene matches: 16. Germline V lookup: CDR1 MDHEN, CDR2 SYDVKM. The CDR3 has 17 amino acids. The CDR3 bases are TGTGCCAGCATCGCTCTCGGGACAGCCGTGCCCAACTATGGCTACACCTTC. Its protein is CASIALGTAVPNYGYTF.

The chain employs TRBV7-8 and TRBJ1-6; 8 bases agree with TRBD1. CDR1 is SGHVS, CDR2 FQNEAQ, per germline. Losses at the gene ends were 2 bases for V and 7 bases for J; bases not matched to a gene: 4. The CDR3 sequence is 15 residues long. The CDR3 nucleotides are TGTGCCAGCAGCTTAAGCAGGGGGCGAAATTCACCCCTCCACTTT. Protein sequence: CASSLSRGRNSPLHF.